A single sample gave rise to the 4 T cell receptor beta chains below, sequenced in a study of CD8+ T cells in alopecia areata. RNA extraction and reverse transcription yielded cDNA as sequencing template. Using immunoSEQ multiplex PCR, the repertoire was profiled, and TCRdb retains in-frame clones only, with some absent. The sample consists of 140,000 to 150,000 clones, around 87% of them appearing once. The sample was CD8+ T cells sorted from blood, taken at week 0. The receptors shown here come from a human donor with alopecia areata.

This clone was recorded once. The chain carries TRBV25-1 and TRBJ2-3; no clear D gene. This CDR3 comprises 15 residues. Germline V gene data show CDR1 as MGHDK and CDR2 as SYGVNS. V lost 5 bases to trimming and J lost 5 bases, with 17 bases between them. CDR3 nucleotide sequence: TGTGCCAGCAGTTGGGCTAGTGAGGAGCTAGATACGCAGTATTTT. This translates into CASSWASEELDTQYF.

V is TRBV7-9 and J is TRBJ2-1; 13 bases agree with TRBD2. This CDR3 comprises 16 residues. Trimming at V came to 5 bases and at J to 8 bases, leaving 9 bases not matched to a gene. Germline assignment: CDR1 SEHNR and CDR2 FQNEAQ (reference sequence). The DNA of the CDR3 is TGTGCCAGCAGCGACGGACTAGCGGGAGTGGGCCATGAGCAGTTCTTC. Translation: CASSDGLAGVGHEQFF.

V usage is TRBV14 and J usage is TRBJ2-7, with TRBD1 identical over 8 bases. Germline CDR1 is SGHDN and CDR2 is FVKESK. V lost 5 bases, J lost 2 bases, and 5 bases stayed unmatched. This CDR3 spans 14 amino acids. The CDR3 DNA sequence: TGTGCCAGCAGCATCGACAGGGGCGCCTACGAGCAGTACTTC. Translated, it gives CASSIDRGAYEQYF.

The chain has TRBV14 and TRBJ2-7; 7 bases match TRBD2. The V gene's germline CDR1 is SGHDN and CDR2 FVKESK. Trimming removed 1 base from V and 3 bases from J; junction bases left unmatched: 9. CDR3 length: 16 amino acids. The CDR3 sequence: CASSQGIGLDLYEQYF. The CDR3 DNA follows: TGTGCCAGCAGCCAAGGAATAGGACTAGACCTCTACGAGCAGTACTTC. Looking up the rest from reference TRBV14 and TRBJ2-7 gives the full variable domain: EAGVTQFPSHSVIEKGQTVTLRCDPISGHDNLYWYRRVMGKEIKFLLHFVKESKQDESGMPNNRFLAERTGGTYSTLKVQPAELEDSGVYFCASSQGIGLDLYEQYFGPGTRLTVT.